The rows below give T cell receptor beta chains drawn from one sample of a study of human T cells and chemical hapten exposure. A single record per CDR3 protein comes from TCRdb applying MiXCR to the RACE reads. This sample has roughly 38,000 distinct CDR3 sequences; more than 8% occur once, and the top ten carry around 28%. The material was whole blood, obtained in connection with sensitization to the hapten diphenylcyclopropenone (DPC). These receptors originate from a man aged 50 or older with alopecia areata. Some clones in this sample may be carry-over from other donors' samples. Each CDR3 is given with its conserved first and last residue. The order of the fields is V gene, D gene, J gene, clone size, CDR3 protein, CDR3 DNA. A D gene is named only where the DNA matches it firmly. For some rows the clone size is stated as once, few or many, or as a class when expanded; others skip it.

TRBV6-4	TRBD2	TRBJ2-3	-	CASSDGAGETDTQYF	TGTGCCAGCAGTGACGGGGCGGGAGAGACAGATACGCAGTATTTT
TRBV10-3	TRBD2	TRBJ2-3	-	CASSPREGPRDTQYF	TGTGCCTCATCCCCACGGGAGGGCCCTCGAGATACGCAGTATTTT
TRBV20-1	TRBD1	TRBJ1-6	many	CSARAQGNYNSPLHF	TGCAGTGCTAGAGCACAGGGGAACTATAATTCACCCCTCCACTTT
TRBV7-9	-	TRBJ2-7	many	CASSLGGSPNEQYF	TGTGCCAGCAGCTTAGGAGGGAGCCCCAACGAGCAGTACTTC
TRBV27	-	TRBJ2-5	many	CASSRQYQETQYF	TGTGCCAGCAGTCGCCAGTACCAAGAGACCCAGTACTTC
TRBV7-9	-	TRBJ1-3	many	CASSLTAGGPGNTIYF	TGTGCCAGCAGCTTAACTGCGGGGGGACCTGGAAACACCATATATTTT
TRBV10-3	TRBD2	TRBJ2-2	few	CAISGRGGDSGELFF	TGTGCCATCAGTGGCCGGGGAGGGGATTCCGGGGAGCTGTTTTTT
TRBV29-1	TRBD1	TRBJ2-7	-	CSVSTGIEQYF	TGCAGCGTATCGACAGGGATCGAGCAGTACTTC
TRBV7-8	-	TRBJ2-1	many	CASSPLVNEQFF	TGTGCCAGCAGCCCCTTGGTCAATGAGCAGTTCTTC
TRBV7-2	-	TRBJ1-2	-	CASSSAGGARNYGYTF	TGTGCCAGCAGCTCCGCGGGAGGGGCGAGAAACTATGGCTACACCTTC
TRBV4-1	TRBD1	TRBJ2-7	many	CASSQIPGQASSYEQYF	TGCGCCAGCAGCCAGATTCCGGGACAGGCAAGCTCCTACGAGCAGTACTTC
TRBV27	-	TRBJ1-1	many	CASNSVQDTEAFF	TGTGCCAGCAACTCAGTCCAGGACACTGAAGCTTTCTTT
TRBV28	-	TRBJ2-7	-	CASTRQATYEQYF	TGTGCCAGCACGAGACAGGCTACCTACGAGCAGTACTTC
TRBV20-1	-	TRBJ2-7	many	CSARARLGPYEQYF	TGCAGTGCTAGAGCGAGACTAGGGCCTTACGAGCAGTACTTC
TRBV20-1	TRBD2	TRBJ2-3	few	CSARVLAGEDTQYF	TGCAGTGCTAGAGTGCTAGCGGGAGAAGATACGCAGTATTTT
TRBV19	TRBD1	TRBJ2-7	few	CASSIIPRGRQVDEQYF	TGTGCCAGTAGTATAATCCCCAGGGGGCGGCAAGTAGACGAGCAGTACTTC
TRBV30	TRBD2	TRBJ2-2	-	CAIPGSGSTGELFF	TGTGCCATTCCTGGTAGCGGGAGCACCGGGGAGCTGTTTTTT
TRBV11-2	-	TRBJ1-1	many	CASTLNTEAFF	TGTGCCAGCACCTTGAACACTGAAGCTTTCTTT
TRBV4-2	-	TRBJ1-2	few	CASSQAPGRSNYGYTF	TGTGCCAGCAGCCAGGCCCCGGGGAGGTCTAACTATGGCTACACCTTC
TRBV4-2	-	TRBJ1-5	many	CASSQDVGTNQPQHF	TGTGCCAGCAGCCAAGATGTGGGGACAAATCAGCCCCAGCATTTT
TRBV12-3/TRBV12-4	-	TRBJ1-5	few	CASSFPPDQPQHF	TGTGCCAGCAGTTTCCCCCCTGATCAGCCCCAGCATTTT
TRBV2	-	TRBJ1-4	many	CASSGGLNEKLFF	TGTGCCAGCAGTGGAGGGTTGAATGAAAAACTGTTTTTT
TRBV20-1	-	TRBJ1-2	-	CSARAYGYTF	TGCAGTGCTAGGGCCTATGGCTACACCTTC
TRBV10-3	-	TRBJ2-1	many	CAIGQGLNEQFF	TGTGCCATCGGGCAGGGGCTAAATGAGCAGTTCTTC
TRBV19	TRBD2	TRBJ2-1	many	CASTASGRVYNEQFF	TGTGCCAGTACCGCTAGCGGGAGGGTTTACAATGAGCAGTTCTTC
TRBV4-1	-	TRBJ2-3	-	CASSLSWAGSRTDTQYF	TGCGCCAGCAGCCTTTCTTGGGCGGGTTCACGCACAGATACGCAGTATTTT
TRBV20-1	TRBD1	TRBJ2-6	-	CSARTGTVSSGANVLTF	TGCAGTGCTAGAACCGGGACAGTGAGCTCTGGGGCCAACGTCCTGACTTTC
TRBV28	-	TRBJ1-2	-	CASSGAGEGANYGYTF	TGTGCCAGCAGCGGGGCTGGGGAGGGAGCTAACTATGGCTACACCTTC
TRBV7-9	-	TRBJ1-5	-	CASSLLEGQPQHF	TGTGCCAGCAGCTTACTCGAAGGTCAGCCCCAGCATTTT
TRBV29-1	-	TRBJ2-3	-	CSVRERASTDTQYF	TGCAGCGTTAGAGAGCGGGCTAGCACAGATACGCAGTATTTT
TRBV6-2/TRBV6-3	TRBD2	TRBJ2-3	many	CASSPRTSGTDTQYF	TGTGCCAGCAGTCCCCGGACTAGCGGCACAGATACGCAGTATTTT
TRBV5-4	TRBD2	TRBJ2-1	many	CASSLGLAGGPGEQFF	TGTGCCAGCAGCTTGGGACTAGCGGGAGGGCCGGGTGAGCAGTTCTTC
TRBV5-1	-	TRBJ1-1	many	CASRELESHFAEAFF	TGCGCCAGCAGGGAATTGGAAAGCCATTTCGCTGAAGCTTTCTTT
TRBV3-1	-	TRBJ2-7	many	CASSQGTPSYEQYF	TGTGCCAGCAGCCAAGGGACGCCTTCCTACGAGCAGTACTTC
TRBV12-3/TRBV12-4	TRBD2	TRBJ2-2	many	CASSLGRGESNTGELFF	TGTGCCAGCAGTCTAGGCCGGGGGGAGTCGAACACCGGGGAGCTGTTTTTT
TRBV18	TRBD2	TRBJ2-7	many	CASSTREVVEQYF	TGTGCCAGCTCCACGCGGGAGGTCGTCGAGCAGTACTTC
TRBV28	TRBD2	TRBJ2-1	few	CASRATSSEQFF	TGTGCCAGCAGGGCGACTAGCAGTGAGCAGTTCTTC
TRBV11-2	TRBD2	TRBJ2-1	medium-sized	CASSLGLAEYNEQFF	TGTGCCAGCAGCTTGGGACTAGCGGAATACAATGAGCAGTTCTTC
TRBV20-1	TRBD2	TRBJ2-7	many	CSAATSGRREQYF	TGCAGTGCCGCGACTAGCGGGAGACGCGAGCAGTACTTC
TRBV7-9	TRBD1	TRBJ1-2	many	CASSLNRGQDGYTF	TGTGCCAGCAGCCTTAACAGGGGGCAGGATGGCTACACCTTC
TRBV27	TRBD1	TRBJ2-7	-	CASRKGQGSYEQYF	TGTGCCAGCAGGAAAGGACAGGGTTCCTACGAGCAGTACTTC
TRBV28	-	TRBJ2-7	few	CASSSRDNYSYEQYF	TGTGCCAGCAGTTCCCGGGACAACTACTCCTACGAGCAGTACTTC
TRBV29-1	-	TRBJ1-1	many	CSGGHAWGGEAFF	TGCAGCGGCGGACACGCATGGGGCGGTGAAGCTTTCTTT
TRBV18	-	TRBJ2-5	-	CASSPGIQETQYF	TGTGCCAGCTCACCCGGGATTCAAGAGACCCAGTACTTC
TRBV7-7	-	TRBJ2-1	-	CASSLAPAGLSVYNEQFF	TGTGCCAGCAGCTTAGCGCCGGCAGGACTATCGGTCTACAATGAGCAGTTCTTC
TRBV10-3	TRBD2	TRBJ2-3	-	CAISPAGETDTQYF	TGTGCCATCAGTCCAGCGGGAGAGACAGATACGCAGTATTTT
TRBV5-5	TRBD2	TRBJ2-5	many	CASSFGKPSGAYQETQYF	TGTGCCAGCAGCTTTGGGAAACCTAGCGGAGCCTACCAAGAGACCCAGTACTTC
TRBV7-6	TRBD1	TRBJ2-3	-	CASSLGTGGNTQYF	TGTGCCAGCAGCTTAGGAACAGGGGGCAATACGCAGTATTTT
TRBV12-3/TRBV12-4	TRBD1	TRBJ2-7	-	CASSLGTGGGEQYF	TGTGCCAGCAGTTTAGGGACAGGGGGCGGCGAGCAGTACTTC
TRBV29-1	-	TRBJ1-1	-	CSVTTEMNTEAFF	TGCAGCGTCACGACAGAAATGAACACTGAAGCTTTCTTT
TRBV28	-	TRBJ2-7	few	CASNQAGGQLGEQYF	TGTGCCAGCAACCAAGCAGGCGGGCAACTTGGCGAGCAGTACTTC
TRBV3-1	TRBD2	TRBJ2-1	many	CASSPIAGGRNEQFF	TGTGCCAGCAGCCCCATAGCGGGAGGGCGGAATGAGCAGTTCTTC
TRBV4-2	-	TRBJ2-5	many	CASSPEGGTQYF	TGTGCCAGCAGCCCGGAGGGGGGGACCCAGTACTTC
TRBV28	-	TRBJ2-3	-	CASNDPGRTDTQYF	TGTGCCAGCAACGATCCGGGGCGCACAGATACGCAGTATTTT
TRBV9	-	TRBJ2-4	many	CASSVDPSWGNIQYF	TGTGCCAGCAGCGTAGACCCCTCCTGGGGAAACATTCAGTACTTC
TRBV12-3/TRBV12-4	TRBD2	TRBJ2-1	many	CASSLREGLAGGNEQFF	TGTGCCAGCAGTTTAAGAGAGGGTCTAGCGGGAGGTAATGAGCAGTTCTTC
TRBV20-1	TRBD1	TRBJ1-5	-	CSARLGTGREPQHF	TGCAGTGCTAGATTAGGGACAGGACGAGAGCCCCAGCATTTT
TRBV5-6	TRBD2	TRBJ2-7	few	CASSGGLAGVGF	TGTGCCAGCAGCGGGGGACTAGCGGGAGTGGGATTC
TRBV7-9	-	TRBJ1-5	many	CASSLGVGGNQPQHF	TGTGCCAGCAGCTTGGGGGTAGGAGGCAATCAGCCCCAGCATTTT